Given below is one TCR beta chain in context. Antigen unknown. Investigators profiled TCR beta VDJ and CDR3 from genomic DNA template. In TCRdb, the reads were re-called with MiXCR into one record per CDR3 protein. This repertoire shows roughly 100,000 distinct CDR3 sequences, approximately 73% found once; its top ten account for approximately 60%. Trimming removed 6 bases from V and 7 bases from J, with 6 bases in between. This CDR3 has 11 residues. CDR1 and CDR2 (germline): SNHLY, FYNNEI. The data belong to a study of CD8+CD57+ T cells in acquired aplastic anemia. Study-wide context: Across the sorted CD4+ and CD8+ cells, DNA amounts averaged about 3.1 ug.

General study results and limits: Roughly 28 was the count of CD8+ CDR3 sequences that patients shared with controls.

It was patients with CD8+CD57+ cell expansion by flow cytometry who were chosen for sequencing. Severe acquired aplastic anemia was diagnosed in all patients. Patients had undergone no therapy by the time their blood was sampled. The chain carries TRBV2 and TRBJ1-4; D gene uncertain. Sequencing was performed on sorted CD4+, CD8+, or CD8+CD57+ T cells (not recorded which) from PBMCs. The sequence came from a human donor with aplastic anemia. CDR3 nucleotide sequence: TGTGCCAGCAGGATTACTGAAAAACTGTTTTTT. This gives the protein CASRITEKLFF.